This TCR beta chain stems from a study of T cells in Graves' hyperthyroidism and ophthalmopathy. Researchers took RNA transcripts and amplified the TCR beta CDR3 regions from them. Carried out on the TCR CDR3, a first-round RT-PCR used the HTBI primer set. TCRdb analysed the multiplex PCR reads with MiXCR anew, one entry per CDR3 protein. The repertoire holds approximately 300,000 distinct CDR3 sequences, with 16% as singletons. Lactation, pregnancy, other autoimmune disease or uncontrolled infection led to exclusion of patients. The CDR3 covers 15 residues. Germline CDR1 MGHRA, CDR2 YSYEKL. Broader study findings: Ophthalmopathy onset followed model prediction by a median approximately 6.2 months.

Remarks on this clonotype: The antigen is undetermined. The germline gene is not matched at one end of the junction; a read error may be the cause.

The V and J genes are TRBV4-1 and TRBJ2-7; D is perhaps TRBD1 (6 bases). The clonotype comes from a man aged 25 to 40 with Graves' hyperthyroidism. The sample was blood. The CDR3 nucleotides read TGTGCCAGCAGCTCACTTACAGGGAACTCCTACGAGCAGTACTTC. The encoded protein is CASSSLTGNSYEQYF.